This T cell receptor beta chain was sequenced in a study of graft-versus-host responses after intestinal transplantation. The overall study: Isolated intestinal, liver-intestinal, or multivisceral transplants had been given to the recipients.

Here immunoSEQ multiplex PCR was the method, and the copy in TCRdb shows in-frame clones only, minus some. The table records 50,000 or so clones, under 95% of them present only once. The sequence came from a human patient who received an intestinal transplant, so some T cells may come from the graft donor. Sequenced material: PBMCs, taken 118 days after intestinal transplantation.

This CDR3 reads CASSLESWRDADNEQFF. Written as DNA, the CDR3 is TGCGCCAGCAGCTTGGAGTCGTGGCGGGACGCCGACAATGAGCAGTTCTTC. The V call is TRBV5-1, the J call TRBJ2-1; D might be TRBD2 (6 bases). CDR3 length: 17 amino acids. Trimming stripped 0 bases from V and 5 bases from J, with 18 bases between. CDR1 is SGHRS, CDR2 YFSETQ, per germline.